One and the same sample provided the 29 T cell receptor beta chains below, sequenced in a study of OX40 agonist ivuxolimab in advanced cancers. Here immunoSEQ multiplex PCR was the method, and the copy in TCRdb shows in-frame clones only, minus some. The table has approximately 25,000 clones, 80% to 90% seen once; the top ten hold about 28%. The sample here was CD4+ or CD8+ T cells sorted from blood, taken in a trial of the OX40 agonist ivuxolimab. These receptor sequences come from an adult with an advanced solid tumor such as melanoma, head and neck, liver or kidney cancer.

The chain joins TRBV9 to TRBJ1-2, with TRBD1 as a possible D gene (6 bases). The CDR3 runs to 17 residues. CDR1 is SGDLS, CDR2 YYNGEE, per germline. The V and J ends lost 3 bases and 2 bases respectively, with 20 bases between them. The CDR3 sequence is CASSASGGIVLNYGYTF. In DNA, the CDR3 is TGTGCCAGCAGCGCGTCCGGGGGCATAGTTCTAAACTATGGCTACACCTTC.

The chain is built from TRBV18 and TRBJ2-7, with a tentative D call TRBD2 (6 bases). The CDR3 covers 15 residues. Trimming left V 0 bases short and J 7 bases short, with 16 bases between. CDR1 and CDR2 (germline): KGHSH, LQKENI. DNA for the CDR3: TGTGCCAGCTCACCACCGGGAGGAACGGAGGAAGAGCAGTACTTC. Protein sequence: CASSPPGGTEEEQYF.

The chain uses TRBV11-2 and TRBJ1-6; TRBD1 is a possible D gene (6 bases). Trimming shortened V by 5 bases and J by 6 bases, and 23 bases separated the two germline ends. The CDR3 is 18 amino acids. CDR1 and CDR2 from the germline V gene are SGHAT and FQNNGV. CDR3 coding DNA: TGTGCCAGCAGCCCCTTTCCCCGGGACAAGGATTCTAATTCACCCCTCCACTTT. The encoded protein is CASSPFPRDKDSNSPLHF.

A single count supports this clone. The genes are TRBV7-9 and TRBJ2-2, with unresolved D. CDR3 size: 15 residues. V was trimmed by 5 bases and J by 4 bases, leaving 14 bases between them. CDR1 is SEHNR and CDR2 is FQNEAQ in the germline V gene (reference sequence). The CDR3 sequence is CASSDKTRRTGELFF. CDR3 bases: TGTGCCAGCAGCGACAAAACCCGACGCACCGGGGAGCTGTTTTTT.

The chain recombines TRBV9 with TRBJ1-2, with 7 bases aligning to TRBD1. The CDR3 length is 16 residues. The trim removed 4 bases at V and 4 bases at J, leaving 13 bases unmatched. CDR1 and CDR2 from the germline V gene are SGDLS and YYNGEE. CDR3 sequence reads: CASSSTPRDRIYGYTF. CDR3 DNA sequence: TGTGCCAGCAGCTCAACCCCCCGGGACAGAATCTATGGCTACACCTTC.

For this clone: One junction end does not reproduce the germline sequence, and a read error may be involved. The chain carries TRBV27 and TRBJ2-7; 9 nucleotides align to TRBD1. The CDR3 spans 14 residues. The germline gives CDR1 MNHEY, CDR2 SMNVEV (reference sequence). This CDR3 is CARSVTGTGREQYF. The CDR3 DNA sequence: TGTGCCCGCAGTGTCACCGGGACAGGGCGAGAGCAGTACTTC.

The rearrangement joins TRBV10-3 to TRBJ2-2; weak D call: TRBD1 (5 bases). Germline assignment: CDR1 ENHRY and CDR2 SYGVKD. The CDR3 is made up of 18 amino acids. V was shortened by 6 bases and J by 2 bases, with 22 bases between the two germline ends. CDR3: CAIRMGHTGITNTGELFF. The CDR3 DNA is TGTGCCATCAGGATGGGGCACACAGGCATCACCAACACCGGGGAGCTGTTTTTT.

This chain uses TRBV5-1 with TRBJ2-5, with D unresolved. Trimming pared 4 bases from V and 0 bases from J, leaving 4 bases between. Germline V gene lookup returns CDR1 SGHRS and CDR2 YFSETQ. The CDR3 contains 12 residues. The CDR3 DNA follows: TGCGCCAGCAGCCTGAACCAAGAGACCCAGTACTTC. This gives the protein CASSLNQETQYF. Full variable domain (rest looked up from reference TRBV5-1 and TRBJ2-5): KAGVTQTPRYLIKTRGQQVTLSCSPISGHRSVSWYQQTPGQGLQFLFEYFSETQRNKGNFPGRFSGRQFSNSRSEMNVSTLELGDSALYLCASSLNQETQYFGPGTRLLVL.

In DNA, the CDR3 is TGTGCCAGCAGCTTGGGAGGGAACGAGCAGTACTTC. Translation gives CASSLGGNEQYF. The chain joins TRBV27 to TRBJ2-7; TRBD2 agrees at 7 bases. V lost 6 bases, J lost 5 bases, and 4 bases stayed unmatched. The CDR3 has 12 residues. CDR1 is MNHEY, CDR2 SMNVEV, per germline (reference sequence).

The chain joins TRBV5-8 to TRBJ2-5; perhaps D is TRBD1 or TRBD2 (5 bases each). Trimming stripped 1 base from V and 4 bases from J, with 11 bases between. The CDR3 length is 14 residues. Germline assignment: CDR1 SGHTS and CDR2 YDEGEE. The DNA of the CDR3 is TGTGCCAGCAGCTTGTGGGGGAAAGGAGAGACCCAGTACTTC. This encodes CASSLWGKGETQYF.

The chain links TRBV2 to TRBJ2-5; 7 nucleotides match TRBD2. CDR3 length equals 14 residues. The V gene end was trimmed by 8 bases and the J gene end by 1 base; junction bases not matched to a gene: 7. Germline V lookup: CDR1 SNHLY, CDR2 FYNNEI. CDR3 residues: CASGGWGGQETQYF. In DNA form, the CDR3 reads TGTGCCAGCGGGGGTTGGGGGGGCCAAGAGACCCAGTACTTC.

The chain combines TRBV11-1 with TRBJ1-1; TRBD1 matches at 9 bases. The CDR3 has 14 amino acids. V was clipped by 4 bases and J by 6 bases; unmatched bases: 6. From germline, CDR1 is SGHAT and CDR2 FQDESV (reference sequence). The CDR3 reads CASSYGQGWPEAFF. In nucleotides, the CDR3 is TGTGCCAGCAGCTATGGACAGGGGTGGCCTGAAGCTTTCTTT.

The genes are TRBV10-3 and TRBJ2-4; D may match TRBD1 or TRBD2 (5 bases each). This CDR3 has 16 amino acids. Germline values: CDR1 ENHRY, CDR2 SYGVKD. V dropped 4 bases and J dropped 1 base, with 14 bases sitting between them. The CDR3 sequence: CAISVSNGGAKNIQYF. The CDR3, as DNA: TGTGCCATCAGTGTTTCCAATGGGGGTGCCAAAAACATTCAGTACTTC.

This clone counts as medium-sized (0.01 to 0.1%). The V and J genes are TRBV28 and TRBJ1-1; possible D gene TRBD1, 5 bases. Trimming shortened V by 2 bases and J by 7 bases, and 17 bases separated the two germline ends. This CDR3 spans 15 amino acids. CDR1 is MDHEN and CDR2 is SYDVKM in the germline V gene. The CDR3 region is CASSLGIREFVEAFF. The CDR3 DNA is TGTGCCAGCAGTTTAGGTATCAGGGAGTTTGTTGAAGCTTTCTTT.

This rearrangement joins TRBV19 to TRBJ2-2, with 12 positions matching TRBD2. The germline V gene encodes CDR1 LNHDA and CDR2 SQIVND (reference sequence). The V segment lost 10 bases and the J segment 4 bases; nucleotides outside the gene matches: 10. The CDR3 has 16 residues. DNA for the CDR3: TGTGCCACCTCAGGACTAGCGGGGTCGTTCACCGGGGAGCTGTTTTTT. It yields the protein CATSGLAGSFTGELFF.

This clone was detected a few times. This rearrangement joins TRBV10-1 to TRBJ2-7; 7 nucleotides align to TRBD1. This CDR3 contains 15 residues. Germline assignment: CDR1 WNHNN and CDR2 SYGVQD (reference sequence). J gave up 1 base and V 4 bases, and 7 bases lay outside the gene matches. CDR3 amino acids: CASSGGTAPSYEQYF. CDR3 sequence (DNA): TGCGCCAGCAGTGGAGGGACAGCCCCATCCTACGAGCAGTACTTC.

J is TRBJ2-1 and V is TRBV7-9; TRBD2 matches 11 bases. Germline values: CDR1 SEHNR, CDR2 FQNEAQ (reference sequence). With 4 bases clipped from V and 4 bases from J, the junction kept 9 bases outside the gene matches. The CDR3 is made up of 17 amino acids. The chain's CDR3 is CASSSLGLAAPYNEQFF. Here the CDR3 DNA reads TGTGCCAGCAGCTCATTGGGACTAGCGGCCCCTTACAATGAGCAGTTCTTC.

This clone has only a few counts. This chain links TRBV7-6 with TRBJ2-7; D ambiguous. The V and J ends lost 3 bases and 0 bases respectively, with 6 bases between them. CDR3 size: 13 residues. Looked up from germline, CDR1 is SGHVS and CDR2 is FNYEAQ. The CDR3 bases are TGTGCCAGCAGCTTCCTAAGCTCCTACGAGCAGTACTTC. Its protein product is CASSFLSSYEQYF.

The chain recombines TRBV6-1 with TRBJ1-1; a possible D gene is TRBD1 (5 bases). This CDR3 has 15 residues. Germline-derived CDR1 and CDR2 are MNHNS and SASEGT. V shed 0 bases and J shed 1 base, with 9 bases lying between them. The chain's CDR3 is CASSEAGGGNTEAFF. The CDR3 region has the DNA TGTGCCAGCAGTGAAGCCGGGGGGGGGAACACTGAAGCTTTCTTT.

The V gene is TRBV7-9, the J gene TRBJ2-7, with D possibly matching TRBD2 (6 bases). V lost 1 base to trimming and J lost 2 bases, with 9 bases between them. The CDR3 loop spans 14 amino acids. CDR1 and CDR2 from the germline V gene are SEHNR and FQNEAQ (reference sequence). The CDR3 bases are TGTGCCAGCAGCTTAGGAGGAGGGACCTACGAGCAGTACTTC. Encoded protein: CASSLGGGTYEQYF.

The chain is built from TRBV2 and TRBJ1-3; TRBD1 agrees at 7 bases. CDR3 length: 16 residues. The ends lost 4 bases at V and 4 bases at J; junction bases unmatched: 10. Germline CDR1 is SNHLY and CDR2 is FYNNEI. The CDR3 nucleotides are TGTGCCAGCAGTGGACCAACTACAGGGGACGGAAACACCATATATTTT. Its protein product is CASSGPTTGDGNTIYF.

The V call is TRBV2, the J call TRBJ1-2; D is ambiguous. Germline CDR1 SNHLY, CDR2 FYNNEI. V was pared by 4 bases and J by 10 bases, with 7 bases between. The CDR3 sequence is 10 residues long. CDR3 in amino acids: CASSVRDYTF. DNA for the CDR3: TGTGCCAGCAGTGTGCGGGACTACACCTTC.

The chain joins TRBV14 to TRBJ1-3; no definite D call. Germline assignment: CDR1 SGHDN and CDR2 FVKESK. The CDR3 extends over 15 amino acids. V was clipped by 2 bases and J by 5 bases, with 13 bases between them. The CDR3 DNA reads as TGTGCCAGCAGCCAATTAGGGCAGCACCGAAACACCATATATTTT. Translating gives CASSQLGQHRNTIYF.

The V and J genes are TRBV9 and TRBJ2-1, with 8 bases fitting TRBD1. Germline CDR1 and CDR2: SGDLS and YYNGEE. The trim removed 0 bases at V and 3 bases at J, leaving 5 bases unmatched. The CDR3 runs to 16 residues. CDR3 loop: CASSVETGGNYNEQFF. The CDR3 DNA sequence: TGTGCCAGCAGCGTAGAAACAGGGGGAAACTACAATGAGCAGTTCTTC.

The rearrangement joins TRBV5-6 to TRBJ1-2, with a tentative D call TRBD1 (5 bases). Germline values: CDR1 SGHDT, CDR2 YYEEEE. This CDR3 region has 15 residues. V was clipped by 6 bases and J by 3 bases, with 18 bases between them. The CDR3 DNA reads TGTGCCAGCAACTACAAAAATGGGGCTGACTATGGCTACACCTTC. Protein product: CASNYKNGADYGYTF.

This chain connects TRBV11-1 to TRBJ2-5; D may be TRBD2 (5 bases). Judging by the DNA end, TRBJ2-7 fits better; the J call may be wrong. This CDR3 region has 15 residues. Germline V gene lookup returns CDR1 SGHAT and CDR2 FQDESV (reference sequence). The CDR3 sequence is CASSPSGRETYEQYF. CDR3 DNA sequence: TGTGCCAGCAGCCCCTCGGGCCGGGAAACCTACGAGCAGTACTTC.

V usage is TRBV7-6 and J usage is TRBJ1-5; no reliable D call. The CDR3 contains 14 residues. Between the trimmed V and J ends, which lost 5 bases and 5 bases, there was a span of 13 bases. In germline, CDR1 is SGHVS, CDR2 FNYEAQ. The CDR3: CASSQSSGYQPQHF. The CDR3, as DNA: TGTGCCAGCAGCCAAAGCTCGGGGTATCAGCCCCAGCATTTT. Looking up the rest from reference TRBV7-6 and TRBJ1-5 gives the full variable domain: GAGVSQSPRYKVTKRGQDVALRCDPISGHVSLYWYRQALGQGPEFLTYFNYEAQQDKSGLPNDRFSAERPEGSISTLTIQRTEQRDSAMYRCASSQSSGYQPQHFGDGTRLSIL.

The V call is TRBV18, the J call TRBJ2-5; tentatively, D is TRBD1 or TRBD2 (6 bases each). The DNA end is a closer match to TRBJ2-7, so the J assignment may be wrong. From germline, CDR1 is KGHSH and CDR2 LQKENI. CDR3 length: 15 residues. This CDR3 reads CASSPGGRGAHEQYF. The CDR3 DNA sequence: TGTGCCAGCTCACCCGGGGGCAGGGGCGCCCACGAGCAGTACTTC.

The chain couples TRBV7-3 to TRBJ2-3, with a tentative D call TRBD1 (7 bases). Germline lookup yields CDR1 SGHTA and CDR2 FQGTGA. The CDR3 has 12 residues. Between the trimmed V and J ends, which lost 5 bases and 9 bases, there was a span of 12 bases. The CDR3 DNA follows: TGTGCCAGCAGCCAGGGGGGTGGCACGCAGTATTTT. Its translation is CASSQGGGTQYF.